This T cell receptor (beta chain) appears in the sequencing data of a study of T-cell memory formation after mild COVID-19. Looking at the study overall: The TCR clusters were mostly specific to one donor.

TCR alpha and TCR beta cDNA libraries carrying sample barcodes and UMIs came from 5'RACE with constant-segment primers. TCRdb re-derived calls from the 5' RACE reads in MiXCR, one entry per CDR3 protein. The sample contains roughly 600,000 distinct CDR3 sequences, 18% of which appear only once. V lost 3 bases, J lost 5 bases, and 7 bases lay in between. The germline gives CDR1 MNHNS, CDR2 SASEGT. This CDR3 region has 12 residues. The genes are TRBV6-1 and TRBJ2-5; D gene unclear. The sequenced sample was PBMCs or a T cell subset sorted from them (not recorded which). The TCR sequence derives from an adult woman who had mild COVID-19 (a few samples of this study predate the infection). Cell type and time point are not known. The CDR3 region is CASSDIGETQYF. CDR3 coding DNA: TGTGCCAGCAGTGATATTGGGGAGACCCAGTACTTC.